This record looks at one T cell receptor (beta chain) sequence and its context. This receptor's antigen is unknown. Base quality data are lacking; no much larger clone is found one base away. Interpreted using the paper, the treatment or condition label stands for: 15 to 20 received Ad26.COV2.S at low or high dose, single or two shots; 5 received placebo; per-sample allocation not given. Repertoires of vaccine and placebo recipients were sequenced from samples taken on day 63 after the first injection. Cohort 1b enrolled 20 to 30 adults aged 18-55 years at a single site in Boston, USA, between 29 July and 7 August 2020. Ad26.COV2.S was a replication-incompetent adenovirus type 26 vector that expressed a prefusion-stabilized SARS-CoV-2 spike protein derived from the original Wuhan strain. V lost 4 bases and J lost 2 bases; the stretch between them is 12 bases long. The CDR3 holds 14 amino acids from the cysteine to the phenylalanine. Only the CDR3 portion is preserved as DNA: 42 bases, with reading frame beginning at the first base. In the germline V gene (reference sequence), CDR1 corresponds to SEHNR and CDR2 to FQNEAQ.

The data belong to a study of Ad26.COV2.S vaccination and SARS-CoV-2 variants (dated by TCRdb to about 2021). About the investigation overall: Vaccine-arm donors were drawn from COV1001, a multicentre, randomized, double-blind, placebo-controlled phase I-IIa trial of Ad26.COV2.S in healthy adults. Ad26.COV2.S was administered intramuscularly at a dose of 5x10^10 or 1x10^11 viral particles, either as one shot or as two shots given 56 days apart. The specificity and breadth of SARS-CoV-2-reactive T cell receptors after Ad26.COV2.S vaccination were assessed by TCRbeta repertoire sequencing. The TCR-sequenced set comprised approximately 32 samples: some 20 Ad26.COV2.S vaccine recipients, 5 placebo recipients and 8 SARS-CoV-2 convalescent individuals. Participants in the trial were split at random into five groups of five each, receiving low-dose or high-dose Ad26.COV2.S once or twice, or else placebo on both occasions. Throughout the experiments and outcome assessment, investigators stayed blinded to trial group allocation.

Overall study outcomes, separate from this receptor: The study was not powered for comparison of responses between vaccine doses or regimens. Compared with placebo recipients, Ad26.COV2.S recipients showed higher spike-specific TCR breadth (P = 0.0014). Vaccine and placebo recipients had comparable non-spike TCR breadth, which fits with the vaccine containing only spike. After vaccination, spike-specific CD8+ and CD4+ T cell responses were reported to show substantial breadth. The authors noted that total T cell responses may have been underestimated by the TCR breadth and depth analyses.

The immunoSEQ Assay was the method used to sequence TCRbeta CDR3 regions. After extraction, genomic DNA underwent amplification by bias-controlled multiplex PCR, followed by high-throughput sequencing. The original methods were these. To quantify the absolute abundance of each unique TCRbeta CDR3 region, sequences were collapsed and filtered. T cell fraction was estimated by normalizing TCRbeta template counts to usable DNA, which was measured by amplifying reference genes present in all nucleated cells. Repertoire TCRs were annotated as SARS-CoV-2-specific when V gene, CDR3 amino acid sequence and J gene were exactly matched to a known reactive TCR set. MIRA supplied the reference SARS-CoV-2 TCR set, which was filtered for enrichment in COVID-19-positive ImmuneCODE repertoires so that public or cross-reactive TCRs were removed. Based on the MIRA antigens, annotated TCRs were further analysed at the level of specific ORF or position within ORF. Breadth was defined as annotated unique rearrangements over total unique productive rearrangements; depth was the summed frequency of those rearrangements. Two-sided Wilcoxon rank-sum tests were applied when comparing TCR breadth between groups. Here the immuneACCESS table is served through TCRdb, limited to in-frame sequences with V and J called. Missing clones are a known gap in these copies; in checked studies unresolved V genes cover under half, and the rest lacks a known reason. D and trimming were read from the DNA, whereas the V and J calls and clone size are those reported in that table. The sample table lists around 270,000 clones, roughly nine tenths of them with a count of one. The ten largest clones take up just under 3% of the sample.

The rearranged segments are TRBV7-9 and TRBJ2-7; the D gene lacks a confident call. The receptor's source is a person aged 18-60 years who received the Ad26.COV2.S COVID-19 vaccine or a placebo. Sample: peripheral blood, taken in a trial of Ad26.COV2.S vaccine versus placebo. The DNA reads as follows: TGTGCCAGCAGCTCCAGCGTCCGACCCTACGAGCAGTACTTC. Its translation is CASSSSVRPYEQYF.